The clone carrying this T cell receptor beta chain appeared once. Antigen specificity is unknown. The data were obtained in a study of T cells in Graves' hyperthyroidism and ophthalmopathy. Study outcomes and limitations: The model predicted ophthalmopathy a median approximately seven months before onset. Most expanded thyroid clonotypes above 0.001 also appeared in blood.

TCR beta CDR3 sequences were amplified from RNA transcripts. Using the HTBI primer set, a first-round RT-PCR was run on the TCR CDR3. MiXCR, applied by TCRdb to the multiplex PCR reads, yields one record per CDR3 protein. The table lists around 500,000 distinct CDR3 sequences, about 22% of them singletons. Germline lookup yields CDR1 SGHVS and CDR2 FQNEAQ. This CDR3 has 14 residues. V lost 5 bases, J lost 2 bases, and 7 bases lay in between. Clinical symptoms, serum thyroxine, TRAb, thyroid ultrasound and orbital computed tomography established diagnosis. This TCR derives from a woman in her 70s with Graves' ophthalmopathy. The chain links TRBV7-8 to TRBJ2-6; D ambiguous. The sample taken for sequencing was blood. The CDR3 region has the DNA TGTGCCAGCAGCCTCCAAACTGGGGCCAACGTCCTGACTTTC. It is translated as CASSLQTGANVLTF.